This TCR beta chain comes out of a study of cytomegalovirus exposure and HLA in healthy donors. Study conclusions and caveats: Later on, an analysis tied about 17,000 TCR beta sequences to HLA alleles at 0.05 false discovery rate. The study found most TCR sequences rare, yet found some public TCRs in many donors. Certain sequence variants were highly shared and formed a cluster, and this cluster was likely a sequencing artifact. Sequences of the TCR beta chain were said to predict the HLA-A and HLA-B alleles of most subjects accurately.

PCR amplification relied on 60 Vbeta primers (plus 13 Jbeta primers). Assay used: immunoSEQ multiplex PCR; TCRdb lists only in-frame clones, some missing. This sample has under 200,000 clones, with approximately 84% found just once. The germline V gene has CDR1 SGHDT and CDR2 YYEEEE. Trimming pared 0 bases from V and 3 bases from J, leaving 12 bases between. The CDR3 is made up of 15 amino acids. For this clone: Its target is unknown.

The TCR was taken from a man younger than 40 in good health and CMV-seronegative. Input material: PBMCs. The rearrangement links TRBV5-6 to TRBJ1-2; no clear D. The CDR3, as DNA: TGTGCCAGCAGCTTGGCCCACGGGTCCCACTATGGCTACACCTTC. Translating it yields CASSLAHGSHYGYTF.